This TCR beta chain was captured by sequencing in a study of OX40 agonist ivuxolimab in advanced cancers. For the study at large: Ivuxolimab, which is an agonistic anti-OX40 (CD134) antibody, was administered to the patients. Cancers in dose escalation were hepatocellular, melanoma, renal cell and head and neck.

This CDR3 region has 18 residues. From germline, CDR1 is LNHNV and CDR2 YYDKDF (reference sequence). Deletions cut 0 bases from V and 2 bases from J, with 19 bases between. Clones were read by immunoSEQ multiplex PCR, and TCRdb kept only the in-frame ones, dropping some. The table has tens of thousands of clones, 91% seen once. Autoimmune disease history or systemic immunosuppression excluded patients. The TCR was taken from an adult with an advanced solid tumor such as melanoma, head and neck, liver or kidney cancer. The J gene is TRBJ1-1, the V gene TRBV15; D may be TRBD1 (6 bases). The sample consisted of CD4+ or CD8+ T cells sorted from blood, taken in a trial of the OX40 agonist ivuxolimab. The chain's CDR3 is CATSRDISNADRNTEAFF. The DNA for the CDR3 is TGTGCCACCAGCAGAGATATCTCCAACGCGGACAGAAACACTGAAGCTTTCTTT.